The 13 T cell receptor beta chains reported below all come from one sample, sequenced in a study of T cell responses to AZD1222 COVID-19 vaccine (dated by TCRdb to about 2021). In light of the paper, this sample's time point label describes: baseline before first vaccination. Library method: the immunoSEQ multiplex PCR assay. Drawn from immuneACCESS, this table holds only the in-frame rearrangements with V and J called that TCRdb kept. Clones are partly lost; checked studies trace under half to an unresolved V gene and leave the rest unexplained. Counted in this sample were around 100,000 clones; approximately 86% of them appeared once. The ten largest clones add up to 4% to 6% of the sample. The source was peripheral blood, collected on day 0 of AZD1222 vaccination. Source of these receptors: an adult in good health.

The J gene is TRBJ2-1, the V gene TRBV7-2; 12 bases are shared with TRBD2. V was pared by 5 bases and J by 7 bases, with 9 bases of the junction left unmatched. The CDR3 consists of 16 residues. CDR1 and CDR2 from the germline V gene are SGHTA and FQGNSA. CDR3 in amino acids: CASSPASGGARNEQFF. CDR3 DNA sequence: TGTGCCAGCAGCCCGGCTAGCGGGGGGGCAAGGAATGAGCAGTTCTTC.

J is TRBJ1-2 and V is TRBV2; a possible D gene is TRBD1 (5 bases). The V end lost 4 bases, the J end lost 7 bases, and 13 bases lay between the germline ends. The CDR3 runs 13 residues. Germline CDR1 SNHLY, CDR2 FYNNEI. CDR3 protein: CASSGRVGVGYTF. Here the CDR3 DNA reads TGTGCCAGCAGTGGAAGAGTGGGGGTTGGCTACACCTTC.

This chain uses TRBV5-6 with TRBJ1-5; TRBD1 agrees at 7 bases. This CDR3 has 14 residues. With V trimmed by 4 bases and J by 2 bases, 3 bases remained unmatched. Per the germline V gene, CDR1 is SGHDT and CDR2 is YYEEEE. CDR3 in amino acids: CASSPDRGNQPQHF. In DNA, the CDR3 is TGTGCCAGCAGCCCTGACAGGGGCAATCAGCCCCAGCATTTT.

The table lists this clone with a count of one. This chain uses TRBV20-1 with TRBJ2-1, with D unresolved. V was pared by 3 bases and J by 15 bases, with 12 bases between. The CDR3 loop spans 10 amino acids. CDR1 DFQATT and CDR2 SNEGSKA come from the germline V gene (reference sequence). CDR3 protein: CSASPLFRFF. The CDR3, as DNA: TGCAGTGCTAGCCCCCTTTTTCGGTTCTTC.

This chain uses TRBV9 with TRBJ1-1; D may be TRBD1 (6 bases). The CDR3 totals 13 residues. V was shortened by 1 base and J by 7 bases, with 11 bases between the two germline ends. Germline lookup yields CDR1 SGDLS and CDR2 YYNGEE. The CDR3 DNA follows: TGTGCCAGCAGCGTAACCCCGGACAGTGAAGCTTTCTTT. It specifies CASSVTPDSEAFF.

The V and J genes are TRBV6-5 and TRBJ1-4; D gene ambiguous. Germline CDR1 reads MNHEY; CDR2 reads SVGAGI. Trimming stripped 5 bases from V and 2 bases from J, with 12 bases between. The CDR3 loop spans 15 amino acids. The CDR3, as DNA: TGTGCCAGCAGTCCTTCTGTGGGTACTAATGAAAAACTGTTTTTT. This translates into CASSPSVGTNEKLFF.

The gene calls are TRBV28 and TRBJ2-3; TRBD2 matches at 14 bases. The CDR3 runs to 17 residues. V trimming: 5 bases; J trimming: 5 bases; junction bases outside the gene matches: 9. Germline V CDR1 and CDR2: MDHEN, SYDVKM. The CDR3 nucleotides read TGTGCCAGCAGTACCCGGACTAGCGGGAGGCCTTTAGATACGCAGTATTTT. Amino acids: CASSTRTSGRPLDTQYF.

The rearrangement joins TRBV12-3 or TRBV12-4 to TRBJ2-1; D is undetermined. V was cut by 3 bases and J by 15 bases, with 12 bases left in between. CDR3 size: 11 residues. The CDR3 region is CASSFRSGPFF. As DNA, the CDR3 is TGTGCCAGCAGTTTTAGGTCAGGCCCGTTCTTC.

The V gene is TRBV2, the J gene TRBJ2-3, with 13 bases lining up with TRBD2. V lost 5 bases, J lost 3 bases, and 17 bases stayed unmatched. CDR1 and CDR2 from the germline V gene are SNHLY and FYNNEI. The CDR3 is 20 residues long. The CDR3, as DNA: TGTGCCAGCAGTCCAACACTAGCGGGAGGGCCAAAAACACTTACAGATACGCAGTATTTT. Its translation: CASSPTLAGGPKTLTDTQYF.

The V gene is TRBV6-2 or TRBV6-3, the J gene TRBJ1-3; perhaps TRBD1 as D (5 bases). Per germline, CDR1 MNHEY and CDR2 SVGEGT. This CDR3 has 16 residues. With 5 bases removed from V and 0 bases from J, the gap between germline ends came to 14 bases. The CDR3 spells CASSPGTSRSGNTIYF. CDR3 sequence (DNA): TGTGCCAGCAGTCCCGGGACTTCCCGCTCTGGAAACACCATATATTTT.

This clone has just one count. The genes are TRBV9 and TRBJ2-3; 10 nucleotides line up with TRBD2. J gave up 3 bases and V 4 bases, and 2 bases lay outside the gene matches. In germline, CDR1 is SGDLS, CDR2 YYNGEE. The CDR3 runs to 14 residues. This CDR3 reads CASSLTSGTDTQYF. The CDR3 coding sequence is TGTGCCAGCAGCCTGACTAGCGGGACAGATACGCAGTATTTT.

The rearrangement joins TRBV28 to TRBJ1-3; 8 bases agree with TRBD1. The CDR3 totals 16 residues. The junction had 14 bases not matched to a gene; V was cut back by 5 bases and J by 8 bases. Germline assignment: CDR1 MDHEN and CDR2 SYDVKM. CDR3 loop: CASSTMDRVVVDTIYF. CDR3 in DNA: TGTGCCAGCAGTACCATGGACAGGGTGGTAGTGGACACCATATATTTT.

The chain couples TRBV25-1 to TRBJ1-5; D is uncertain. The ends were cut back, 4 bases at V and 5 bases at J, with 9 bases in the middle. Germline CDR1 MGHDK, CDR2 SYGVNS. The CDR3 is made up of 13 amino acids. The CDR3 protein is CASSGDGHQPQHF. CDR3 sequence (DNA): TGTGCCAGCAGTGGAGACGGACATCAGCCCCAGCATTTT.